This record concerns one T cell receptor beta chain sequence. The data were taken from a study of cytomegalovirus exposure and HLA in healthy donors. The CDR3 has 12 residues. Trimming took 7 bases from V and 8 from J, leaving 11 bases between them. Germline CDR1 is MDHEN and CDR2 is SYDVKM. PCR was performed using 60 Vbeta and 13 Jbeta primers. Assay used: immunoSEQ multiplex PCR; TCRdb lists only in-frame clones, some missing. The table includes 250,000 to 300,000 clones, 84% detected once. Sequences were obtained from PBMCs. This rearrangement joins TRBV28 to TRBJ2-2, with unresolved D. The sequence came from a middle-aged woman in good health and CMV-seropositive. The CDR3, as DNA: TGTGCCAGCACCCCTTTCTCGGGGGAGCTGTTTTTT. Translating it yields CASTPFSGELFF. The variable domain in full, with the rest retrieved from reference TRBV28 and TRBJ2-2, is DVKVTQSSRYLVKRTGEKVFLECVQDMDHENMFWYRQDPGLGLRLIYFSYDVKMKEKGDIPEGYSVSREKKERFSLILESASTNQTSMYLCASTPFSGELFFGEGSRLTVL.